The text below deals with one T cell receptor (beta chain). This entry is derived from a study of shared clonotypes between healthy human individuals. V lost 0 bases, J lost 5 bases, and 5 bases stayed unmatched. The CDR3 runs to 14 residues. Looked up from germline, CDR1 is SGHNT and CDR2 is YYREEE (reference sequence). Execution of the assay was at deep level. Here immunoSEQ multiplex PCR was the method, and the copy in TCRdb shows in-frame clones only, minus some. The repertoire has more than 2,000,000 clones, just over 90% of them found once; the top ten carry over 0.12%. The source of this sequence is a man younger than 30 in good health. The chain joins TRBV5-4 to TRBJ2-7; 7 bases are a match to TRBD2. Sequencing used naive CD4+ T cells sorted from blood. The subset denotes: CD45RA+ positively selected. The CDR3 DNA reads TGTGCCAGCAGCTTGGAGGTTGGGAGGGACGAGCAGTACTTC. It is translated as CASSLEVGRDEQYF. Drawing the rest from reference TRBV5-4 and TRBJ2-7, the complete variable domain is ETGVTQSPTHLIKTRGQQVTLRCSSQSGHNTVSWYQQALGQGPQFIFQYYREEENGRGNFPPRFSGLQFPNYSSELNVNALELDDSALYLCASSLEVGRDEQYFGPGTRLTVT.